The T cell receptor (beta chain) under discussion was sequenced for a study of shared clonotypes between healthy human individuals. The assay ran at deep level. TCRdb keeps only in-frame clones here, not all; method: immunoSEQ multiplex PCR. The sample shows around 990,000 clones, roughly 80% of them seen only once. Those who donated were healthy HIV-negative adults, with no recent acute infections or vaccinations reported. After removal of 2 bases from V and 8 bases from J, the junction contained 17 bases not matched to a gene. Per the germline V gene, CDR1 is SGHTA and CDR2 is FQGNSA. The CDR3 extends over 18 amino acids.

This clonotype originated in a man aged 18 to 30 in good health. Some clones in this sample may be carry-over from other donors' samples. Sequencing was done on a sample of memory CD4+ T cells from PBMCs. Noted subset: CD45RA-negative fraction. The gene calls are TRBV7-2 and TRBJ2-4, with 8 bases identical to TRBD2. CDR3 nucleotides: TGTGCCAGCAGCTTAAGGGGGGGATTTAGCGGGATCACGTACATTCAGTACTTC. Translating it yields CASSLRGGFSGITYIQYF.